The T cell receptor beta chain described here comes from a study of blood T cell repertoires in COVID-19. Study overall: COVID-19 samples from acute and convalescent phases originated in the United States, Italy and Spain.

Repertoires were generated with immunoSEQ multiplex PCR, while TCRdb's copy carries only in-frame clones and drops some. The sample shows 130,000 to 150,000 clones, roughly 88% of them seen only once. This CDR3 comprises 16 residues. Germline CDR1 LNHDA, CDR2 SQIVND (reference sequence). Germline trimming cut 0 bases from V and 2 bases from J; bases unmatched to any gene: 5. The TCR was taken from a woman aged 55-69 years with COVID-19, enrolled during active disease. The sequencing sample was made of peripheral blood. The rearrangement uses TRBV19 and TRBJ1-2; TRBD1 matches at 8 bases. CDR3 loop: CASSIDSWTGNYGYTF. CDR3 sequence (DNA): TGTGCCAGTAGTATAGACTCCTGGACAGGGAACTATGGCTACACCTTC.